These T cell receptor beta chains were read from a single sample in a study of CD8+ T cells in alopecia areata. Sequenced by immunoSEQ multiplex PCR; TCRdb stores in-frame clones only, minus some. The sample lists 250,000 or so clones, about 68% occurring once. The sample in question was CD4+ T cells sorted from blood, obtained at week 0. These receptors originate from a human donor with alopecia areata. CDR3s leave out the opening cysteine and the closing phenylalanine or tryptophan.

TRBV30 AWRMTVTANTGELF
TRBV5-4 ASSPKDEETQY
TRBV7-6 ASSPGTSGGAVETQY
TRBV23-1 ASSSRGVVSPLH
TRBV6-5 ASGFTILRGYEQY
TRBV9 ASSAGQGSYGYT
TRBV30 AWNRAGGELF
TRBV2 ASSQSLDRYEQY
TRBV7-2 ASSRKGPTNEKLF
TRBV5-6 ASSFRGAHNSPLH
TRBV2 ASDRDAEAF
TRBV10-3 AIRAATYEQY
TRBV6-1 ASTVQGFYYGYT
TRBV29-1 SVDLANGYT
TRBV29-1 SAGQGSSGEQY
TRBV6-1 ASRGRTGRNHEQY
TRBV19 ASSVLPGQRINQPQH
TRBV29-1 SVVGTEHEQY
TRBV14 ASSRVRVGEQY
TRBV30 AWTRDYEQY
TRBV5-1 ASSLVTRNTGELF
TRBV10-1 ASSGNSGLASTDTQY
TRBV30 AWSSSYEQY
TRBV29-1 STHPGQGTDTQY
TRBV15 ATSRDQGGFNEQY
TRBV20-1 SAPFTEAF
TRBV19 ASSSGGWRADTQY
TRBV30 AWSVANYGYT
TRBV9 ASSSYGVDWETQY
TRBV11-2 ASSGLGTSSYNEQF
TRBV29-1 SAQDRGRYGYT
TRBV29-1 SAGLAGFWETQY
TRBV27 ASSFGQGGTDTQY
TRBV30 AWSVINRGLNTEAF
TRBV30 AWRGFNYGYT
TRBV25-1 ASSGGETFYGYT
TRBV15 ATSRDYDNSPLH
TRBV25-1 ASSQGVMAWETQY
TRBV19 ASSIDPDKSYGYT
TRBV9 ASSAYSGAYNSPLH
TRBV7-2 ASSPTGQVNTEAF
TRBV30 AWSSQGNQPQH
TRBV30 AWNSPGADTQY
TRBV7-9 ASSVGQGFGSFDEQF
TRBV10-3 AIRQGETQY
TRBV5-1 ASSRQGATSGDYEQY
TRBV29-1 SVSQATYEQY
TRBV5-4 ASSLGDEETQY
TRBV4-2 ASSQVSSGEQF
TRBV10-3 AISGPATDTQY
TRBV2 ASSERVSAHSYEQY
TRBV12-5 ASGSRVYGYT
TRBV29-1 SPGGWTQGDEKLF
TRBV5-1 ASSLVRGGSFYEQY
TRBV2 ASSGGVGANVLT